The clone carrying this T cell receptor (beta chain) was observed a single time. Its antigen is currently unknown. Donors came from a validation cohort of 95 to 150 subjects, distinct from the first 666-subject cohort. This entry comes from a study of cytomegalovirus exposure and HLA in healthy donors. Overall study findings and caveats: The authors listed around 150 TCR beta chains as cytomegalovirus-associated. Cytomegalovirus status, reportedly, was diagnosed with high specificity and sensitivity by the classifier.

Profiling relied on immunoSEQ multiplex PCR, and the TCRdb table lists in-frame clones only, not all of them. The table has tens of thousands of clones, less than 90% seen once. Between the trimmed V and J ends, which lost 0 bases and 2 bases, there was a span of 19 bases. Germline V lookup: CDR1 SGDLS, CDR2 YYNGEE. The CDR3 is 18 amino acids. V gene TRBV9 combines with J gene TRBJ2-3, with no clear D. The source of this sequence is a woman aged 18-29 years in good health and CMV-seropositive. Sequenced: PBMCs. The CDR3 DNA sequence: TGTGCCAGCAGCGTAGATAGGTGGGCGAGTCTAAACACAGATACGCAGTATTTT. It is translated as CASSVDRWASLNTDTQYF.